The source of this T cell receptor (beta chain) is a study of cytomegalovirus exposure and HLA in healthy donors. Findings and caveats of the study: A few of the chains that were CMV-associated were confirmed in vitro to be specific for CMV antigens.

On this clone: What it binds is unknown.

CDR3 length: 15 amino acids. V was cut by 5 bases and J by 8 bases, with 21 bases left in between. Germline V CDR1 and CDR2: SGHTA, FQGTGA. Primers for the PCR totalled 60 Vbeta and 13 Jbeta. The repertoire was sequenced with immunoSEQ multiplex PCR; TCRdb's copy has only in-frame clones and lacks some. This table has some 160,000 clones, around three quarters appearing once. The V gene is TRBV7-3, the J gene TRBJ1-2; the D gene is possibly TRBD1 (5 bases). The TCR comes from a woman in her thirties in good health and CMV-seronegative. What was sequenced was PBMCs. As DNA, the CDR3 is TGTGCCAGCAGCCCACAGCCGGGGGGGGTTGGGGGCTACACCTTC. This encodes CASSPQPGGVGGYTF.